This T cell receptor (beta chain) was sequenced in a study of blood T cells in healthy people across ages. Study context: Template switching picked up about one barcoded beta molecule for each two T cells.

PCR was performed a second time for roughly 7 to 11 cycles using a sample-barcoded 5' primer and a J-beta primer mix. TCRdb itself ran the 5' RACE reads through MiXCR, one entry per CDR3 protein. The top ten clones hold approximately 17% of a sample with 1,100,000 or so distinct CDR3 sequences, less than 50% of them seen once. The CDR3 loop spans 16 amino acids. The germline V gene has CDR1 SEHNR and CDR2 FQNEAQ (reference sequence). V was cut by 0 bases and J by 7 bases, with 16 bases left in between. This clonotype was sampled from an older woman in good health. The sample was blood. The chain recombines TRBV7-9 with TRBJ2-1, with D tentatively TRBD2 (6 bases). The CDR3 DNA reads as TGTGCCAGCAGCTTAGCGGGCGGGATCTCTCCTAATGAGCAGTTCTTC. Translating it yields CASSLAGGISPNEQFF.